Below, 10 T cell receptor beta chains from the same sample are listed, as sequenced in a study of T cell responses to AZD1222 COVID-19 vaccine. This table comes from immunoSEQ multiplex PCR, and its TCRdb copy is limited to in-frame clones, with some not included. The listing contains about 140,000 clones. The sample comprised peripheral blood. The source is an adult in good health.

In regard to this clone: Sequence at one end of the junction differs from germline and may be a read error. V usage is TRBV5-1 and J usage is TRBJ2-1, with TRBD1 identical over 9 bases. The CDR3 contains 12 residues. Germline values: CDR1 SGHRS, CDR2 YFSETQ. The CDR3 DNA follows: TGCGCCAGCAGCTTGGGCCGGGACAGGGAAATCTTC. Protein: CASSLGRDREIF.

This chain joins TRBV5-1 and TRBJ1-2; 7 bases match TRBD1. The germline CDR1 and CDR2 sequences are SGHRS and YFSETQ. The CDR3 consists of 14 residues. J lost 3 bases, V lost 2 bases, and 4 bases had no gene match. The CDR3 nucleotides read TGCGCCAGCAGCTTTGAAGGGGGCCACTATGGCTACACCTTC. It is translated as CASSFEGGHYGYTF. Based on the CDR3 plus reference TRBV5-1 and TRBJ1-2, the full variable domain is KAGVTQTPRYLIKTRGQQVTLSCSPISGHRSVSWYQQTPGQGLQFLFEYFSETQRNKGNFPGRFSGRQFSNSRSEMNVSTLELGDSALYLCASSFEGGHYGYTFGSGTRLTVV.

The V call is TRBV18, the J call TRBJ2-5; no clear D gene. Trimming pared 2 bases from V and 1 base from J, leaving 5 bases between. The CDR3 loop spans 13 amino acids. Germline assignment: CDR1 KGHSH and CDR2 LQKENI. This chain's CDR3 is CASSPTPQETQYF. In DNA form, the CDR3 reads TGTGCCAGCTCACCAACGCCCCAAGAGACCCAGTACTTC.

The CDR3 sequence is CASSPTGRNEKLFF. The CDR3 DNA reads as TGCGCCAGCAGCCCGACAGGGCGTAATGAAAAACTGTTTTTT. The chain employs TRBV4-1 and TRBJ1-4; TRBD1 matches at 7 bases. Looked up from germline, CDR1 is MGHRA and CDR2 is YSYEKL. This CDR3 is built from 14 residues. V lost 4 bases and J lost 4; bases outside the gene matches: 3.

The rearrangement uses TRBV30 and TRBJ1-2; 7 positions agree with TRBD1. After removal of 2 bases from V and 4 bases from J, the junction contained 4 bases not matched to a gene. CDR3 length: 13 residues. Germline V gene lookup returns CDR1 GTSNPN and CDR2 SVGIG (reference sequence). The CDR3 sequence: CAWSPDRAYGYTF. The CDR3 DNA reads as TGTGCCTGGAGTCCCGACAGGGCCTATGGCTACACCTTC.

V gene TRBV5-1 combines with J gene TRBJ2-3; D not certain. V lost 4 bases, J lost 3 bases, and 12 bases lay in between. This CDR3 spans 14 amino acids. CDR1 and CDR2 (germline): SGHRS, YFSETQ. The CDR3 nucleotides are TGCGCCAGCAGCGATCGGGTGGGTACAGATACGCAGTATTTT. Translation gives CASSDRVGTDTQYF. Together with reference TRBV5-1 and TRBJ2-3, the CDR3 gives the full variable domain: KAGVTQTPRYLIKTRGQQVTLSCSPISGHRSVSWYQQTPGQGLQFLFEYFSETQRNKGNFPGRFSGRQFSNSRSEMNVSTLELGDSALYLCASSDRVGTDTQYFGPGTRLTVL.

V and J are TRBV7-2 and TRBJ2-2; the D call may be TRBD1 or TRBD2 (5 bases each). The CDR3 length is 15 residues. Germline V gene sequence: CDR1 SGHTA, CDR2 FQGNSA. With 6 bases removed from V and 4 bases from J, the gap between germline ends came to 15 bases. The CDR3 nucleotides are TGTGCCAGCAGAGGGGCTAGCCGAACCACCGGGGAGCTGTTTTTT. The encoded protein is CASRGASRTTGELFF.

The rearrangement links TRBV28 to TRBJ1-2; D is unresolved. V lost 8 bases and J lost 3, with 22 bases in between. The length of the CDR3 is 16 residues. CDR1 MDHEN and CDR2 SYDVKM come from the germline V gene. The CDR3 nucleotides read TGTGCCAGCTGCTGTCAGGACCCTGGAGGCGACTATGGCTACACCTTC. Translating gives CASCCQDPGGDYGYTF.

The V and J genes are TRBV2 and TRBJ1-1, with D uncertain. The CDR3 totals 15 residues. Per the germline V gene, CDR1 is SNHLY and CDR2 is FYNNEI. V dropped 6 bases and J dropped 5 bases, with 19 bases sitting between them. In DNA form, the CDR3 reads TGTGCCAGCAGCGCTCCTCAGGCCCTGAGGACTGAAGCTTTCTTT. Translation gives CASSAPQALRTEAFF. Variable domain in full (rest from reference TRBV2 and TRBJ1-1): EPEVTQTPSHQVTQMGQEVILRCVPISNHLYFYWYRQILGQKVEFLVSFYNNEISEKSEIFDDQFSVERPDGSNFTLKIRSTKLEDSAMYFCASSAPQALRTEAFFGQGTRLTVV.

The chain recombines TRBV6-5 with TRBJ1-2; perhaps TRBD1 as D (5 bases). Trimming took off 2 bases at V and 8 bases at J, with 12 bases between the two ends. The germline gives CDR1 MNHEY, CDR2 SVGAGI. The CDR3 contains 13 residues. Written as DNA, the CDR3 is TGTGCCAGCAGTTACCCAGGGACTAGGGGCTACACCTTC. Its translation is CASSYPGTRGYTF.